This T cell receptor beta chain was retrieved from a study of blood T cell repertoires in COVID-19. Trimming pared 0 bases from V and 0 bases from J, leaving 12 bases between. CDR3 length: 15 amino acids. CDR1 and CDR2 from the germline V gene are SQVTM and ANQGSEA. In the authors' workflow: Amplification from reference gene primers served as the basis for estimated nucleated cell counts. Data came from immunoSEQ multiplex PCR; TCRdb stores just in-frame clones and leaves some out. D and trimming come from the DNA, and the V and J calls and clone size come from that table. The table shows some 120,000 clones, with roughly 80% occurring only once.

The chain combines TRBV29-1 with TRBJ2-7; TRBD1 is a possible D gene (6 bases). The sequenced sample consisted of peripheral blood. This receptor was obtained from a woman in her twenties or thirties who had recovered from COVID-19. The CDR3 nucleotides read TGCAGCGTTGAAGATCCTCTGACAGGCTCCTACGAGCAGTACTTC. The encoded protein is CSVEDPLTGSYEQYF.